This T cell receptor beta chain was retrieved from a study of CD8+CD57+ T cells in acquired aplastic anemia. This CDR3 contains 13 residues. V gave up 5 bases and J gave up 1 base; unmatched junction bases: 1. CDR1 and CDR2 (germline): WNHNN, SYGVQD (reference sequence). This clonotype has just a few counts. TCR beta VDJ and CDR3 profiles were obtained from a genomic DNA template. TCRdb reanalysed the reads using MiXCR and keeps one entry per CDR3 protein. The repertoire consists of a few hundred thousand distinct CDR3 sequences, with roughly 64% occurring once and the leading ten covering 4%. This sequence was found in a human donor in good health, serving as a control. Sequencing input: sorted CD4+, CD8+, or CD8+CD57+ T cells (not recorded which) from PBMCs. The V and J genes are TRBV10-1 and TRBJ2-5; 7 bases are a match to TRBD1. The CDR3 region is CASSQGVQETQYF. For the CDR3, the DNA is TGCGCCAGCAGTCAGGGGGTCCAAGAGACCCAGTACTTC.